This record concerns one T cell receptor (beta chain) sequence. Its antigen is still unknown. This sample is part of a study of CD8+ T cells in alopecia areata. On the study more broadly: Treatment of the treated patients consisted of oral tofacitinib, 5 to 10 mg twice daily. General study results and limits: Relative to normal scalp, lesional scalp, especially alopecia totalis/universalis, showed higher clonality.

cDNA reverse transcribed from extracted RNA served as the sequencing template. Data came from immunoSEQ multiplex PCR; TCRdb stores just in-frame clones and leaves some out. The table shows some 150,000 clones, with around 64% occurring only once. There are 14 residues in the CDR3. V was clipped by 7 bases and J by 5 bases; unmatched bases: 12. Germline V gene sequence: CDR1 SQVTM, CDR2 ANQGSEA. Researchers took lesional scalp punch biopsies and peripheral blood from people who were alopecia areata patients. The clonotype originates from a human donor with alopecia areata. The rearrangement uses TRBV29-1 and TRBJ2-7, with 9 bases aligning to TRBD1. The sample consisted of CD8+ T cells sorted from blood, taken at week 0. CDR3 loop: CSADAGTGTDEQYF. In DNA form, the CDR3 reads TGCAGCGCTGACGCCGGGACAGGGACCGACGAGCAGTACTTC.